These 21 T cell receptor beta chains came from one sample sequenced in a study of cytomegalovirus exposure and HLA in healthy donors. Libraries were prepared by immunoSEQ multiplex PCR; TCRdb keeps only in-frame clonotypes and omits some of them. The profile covers 150,000 to 200,000 clones, with 89% appearing a single time and around 3.8% taken by the ten largest. Input material: PBMCs. Receptor source: a man between 18 and 35 years old in good health and CMV-seropositive.

The V and J genes are TRBV6-4 and TRBJ2-2, with TRBD2 matching over 7 bases. Unmatched junction bases numbered 14, after V lost 8 bases and J lost 5 bases. CDR1 and CDR2 (germline): MRHNA, SNTAGT. The CDR3 consists of 16 residues. As DNA, the CDR3 is TGTGCCAGCCAAGCCGGGAGCGCGGGGGAAACCGGGGAGCTGTTTTTT. Translating gives CASQAGSAGETGELFF.

This chain links TRBV6-1 with TRBJ2-6; no reliable D call. V dropped 2 bases and J dropped 1 base, with 15 bases sitting between them. The germline gives CDR1 MNHNS, CDR2 SASEGT. The CDR3 covers 18 residues. The CDR3 spells CASSELTPNPSGANVLTF. The CDR3 nucleotides are TGTGCCAGCAGTGAACTCACCCCTAACCCGTCTGGGGCCAACGTCCTGACTTTC.

This clone qualifies as medium-sized (0.01 to 0.1%). The chain is built from TRBV10-2 and TRBJ1-2, with unresolved D. The CDR3 has 12 residues. V dropped 2 bases and J dropped 4 bases, with 5 bases sitting between them. CDR1 and CDR2 (germline): WSHSY, SAAADI. The CDR3 loop reads CASSENSYGYTF. CDR3 DNA sequence: TGCGCCAGCAGTGAGAACAGCTATGGCTACACCTTC.

The J gene is TRBJ2-5, the V gene TRBV14; 7 nucleotides align to TRBD1. Losses at the gene ends were 4 bases for V and 1 base for J; bases not matched to a gene: 3. The CDR3 has 14 residues. Germline lookup yields CDR1 SGHDN and CDR2 FVKESK. The CDR3 coding sequence is TGTGCCAGCAGCCCGAGGACAGGCCAAGAGACCCAGTACTTC. Encoded protein: CASSPRTGQETQYF.

DNA for the CDR3: TGCAGCGTCGCCTTCAGCGGGGACTCCTACAATGAGCAGTTCTTC. It specifies CSVAFSGDSYNEQFF. This chain connects TRBV29-1 to TRBJ2-1; TRBD2 matches at 7 bases. The CDR3 extends over 15 amino acids. The germline CDR1 and CDR2 sequences are SQVTM and ANQGSEA. Germline trimming cut 6 bases from V and 0 bases from J; bases unmatched to any gene: 8.

The rearrangement uses TRBV11-3 and TRBJ2-5; D perhaps matches TRBD1 (5 bases). This CDR3 spans 16 amino acids. Germline CDR1 SGHNT, CDR2 YENEEA. The germline V and J ends were trimmed by 1 base and 0 bases, with 12 bases remaining between them. CDR3 in DNA: TGTGCCAGCAGCTTAGGTCAAACGACAGACCAAGAGACCCAGTACTTC. Translated, it gives CASSLGQTTDQETQYF.

This rearrangement joins TRBV11-2 to TRBJ2-1; no firm D call. V gave up 4 bases and J gave up 4 bases, with 8 bases separating them. The CDR3 has 13 amino acids. From germline, CDR1 is SGHAT and CDR2 FQNNGV. CDR3 protein: CASSSDSYNEQFF. The CDR3 nucleotides read TGTGCCAGCAGCTCCGACTCTTACAATGAGCAGTTCTTC.

The chain has TRBV10-3 and TRBJ2-3, with TRBD2 matching over 11 bases. Germline assignment: CDR1 ENHRY and CDR2 SYGVKD. The junction had 5 bases not matched to a gene; V was cut back by 6 bases and J by 0 bases. The CDR3 extends over 16 amino acids. The CDR3 DNA follows: TGTGCCATCAGACGCTGGACTAGCGGGAGCACAGATACGCAGTATTTT. Its protein product is CAIRRWTSGSTDTQYF.

The chain has TRBV7-6 and TRBJ2-1, with a possible D match to TRBD2 (5 bases). Trimming left V 5 bases short and J 5 bases short, with 16 bases between. There are 15 residues in the CDR3. Looked up from germline, CDR1 is SGHVS and CDR2 is FNYEAQ. CDR3 protein: CASSVFGGLNNEQFF. CDR3 nucleotide sequence: TGTGCCAGCAGCGTTTTTGGCGGGCTGAACAATGAGCAGTTCTTC.

V usage is TRBV27 and J usage is TRBJ2-1; 12 bases agree with TRBD2. Trimming cost V 5 bases and J 6 bases; bases outside gene matches: 8. There are 16 residues in the CDR3. The germline V gene has CDR1 MNHEY and CDR2 SMNVEV (reference sequence). The CDR3 sequence: CASSPLGLAGPNEQFF. As DNA, the CDR3 is TGTGCCAGCAGTCCCCTAGGACTAGCGGGACCCAATGAGCAGTTCTTC.

J is TRBJ2-1 and V is TRBV9, with TRBD2 identical over 10 bases. Per germline, CDR1 SGDLS and CDR2 YYNGEE. The CDR3 consists of 17 residues. V lost 4 bases, J lost 1 base, and 8 bases stayed unmatched. The CDR3 nucleotides are TGTGCCAGCAGCCCGCGTCTAGCGGGAGCGTCCTACAATGAGCAGTTCTTC. This gives the protein CASSPRLAGASYNEQFF.

The V gene is TRBV7-9, the J gene TRBJ1-2; D gene uncertain. Per germline, CDR1 SEHNR and CDR2 FQNEAQ (reference sequence). The ends were cut back, 5 bases at V and 8 bases at J, with 21 bases in the middle. This CDR3 is 15 amino acids long. The CDR3 DNA is TGTGCCAGCAGCCCTCAGAGGGATAGGGTAAACGGCTACACCTTC. Translation gives CASSPQRDRVNGYTF.

The chain carries TRBV5-1 and TRBJ1-2; D might be TRBD1 (5 bases). The CDR3 runs 13 residues. Deletions cut 2 bases from V and 5 bases from J, with 10 bases between. Germline CDR1 is SGHRS and CDR2 is YFSETQ. The CDR3 loop is CASSFDSGYGYTF. The CDR3 DNA reads TGCGCCAGCAGCTTTGACAGTGGGTATGGCTACACCTTC.

J is TRBJ1-5 and V is TRBV10-2, with 7 bases lining up with TRBD1. The CDR3 loop spans 15 amino acids. The V and J ends lost 8 bases and 0 bases, in that order; junction bases with no gene match: 7. Germline assignment: CDR1 WSHSY and CDR2 SAAADI. CDR3: CASYRDRYSNQPQHF. In DNA form, the CDR3 reads TGCGCCAGCTACAGGGACAGATATAGCAATCAGCCCCAGCATTTT.

The genes are TRBV7-6 and TRBJ1-1, with TRBD1 as a possible D gene (6 bases). V was shortened by 2 bases and J by 5 bases, with 21 bases between the two germline ends. The V gene's germline CDR1 is SGHVS and CDR2 FNYEAQ. CDR3 size: 17 residues. CDR3: CASSLTLQGPRMTEAFF. In nucleotides, the CDR3 is TGTGCCAGCAGCTTAACGTTGCAGGGGCCGCGGATGACTGAAGCTTTCTTT.

This clone was recorded a few times. The rearrangement links TRBV19 to TRBJ2-7; D might be TRBD2 (6 bases). Germline CDR1 LNHDA, CDR2 SQIVND (reference sequence). The CDR3 has 15 residues. Trimming stripped 7 bases from V and 0 bases from J, with 16 bases between. CDR3 in amino acids: CASTPGGVSSYEQYF. CDR3 coding DNA: TGTGCCAGTACTCCGGGCGGGGTCTCCTCCTACGAGCAGTACTTC.

This sequence joins TRBV30 and TRBJ2-3, with D possibly matching TRBD1 (5 bases). Germline values: CDR1 GTSNPN, CDR2 SVGIG (reference sequence). Deletions cut 4 bases from V and 1 base from J, with 9 bases between. The CDR3 contains 13 residues. This chain's CDR3 is CAWKEGGTDTQYF. The CDR3 coding sequence is TGTGCCTGGAAGGAAGGGGGCACAGATACGCAGTATTTT.

The chain joins TRBV4-1 to TRBJ1-5; D may be TRBD1 (6 bases). Trimming took off 1 base at V and 5 bases at J, with 15 bases between the two ends. This CDR3 spans 16 amino acids. Germline-derived CDR1 and CDR2 are MGHRA and YSYEKL. CDR3 loop: CASSQVVARGDQPQHF. The CDR3 nucleotides are TGCGCCAGCAGCCAAGTTGTGGCCAGGGGCGATCAGCCCCAGCATTTT.

The chain uses TRBV7-9 and TRBJ2-5; the D gene is possibly TRBD2 (5 bases). Germline-derived CDR1 and CDR2 are SEHNR and FQNEAQ (reference sequence). The V gene lost 0 bases and the J gene lost 5 bases, with 13 bases spanning the gap. This CDR3 is built from 15 residues. The CDR3 here is CASSLAFGIEETQYF. The CDR3 DNA reads TGTGCCAGCAGCTTAGCTTTCGGGATTGAGGAGACCCAGTACTTC.

The rearrangement uses TRBV19 and TRBJ2-7; TRBD1 aligns across 7 bases. V gave up 3 bases and J gave up 0 bases; unmatched junction bases: 5. The CDR3 runs to 15 residues. Germline V gene lookup returns CDR1 LNHDA and CDR2 SQIVND (reference sequence). CDR3 in amino acids: CASSILGGPSYEQYF. As DNA, the CDR3 is TGTGCCAGTAGTATCCTAGGGGGCCCCTCCTACGAGCAGTACTTC.

The CDR3 reads CASSAEPGQGPYEQYF. The CDR3 DNA is TGCGCCAGCAGCGCAGAGCCGGGACAGGGACCCTACGAGCAGTACTTC. J is TRBJ2-7 and V is TRBV5-1; 9 nucleotides match TRBD1. The V segment lost 4 bases and the J segment 2 bases; nucleotides outside the gene matches: 10. Germline assignment: CDR1 SGHRS and CDR2 YFSETQ. The CDR3 is 16 amino acids. Supplemented by reference TRBV5-1 and TRBJ2-7, the full variable domain reads KAGVTQTPRYLIKTRGQQVTLSCSPISGHRSVSWYQQTPGQGLQFLFEYFSETQRNKGNFPGRFSGRQFSNSRSEMNVSTLELGDSALYLCASSAEPGQGPYEQYFGPGTRLTVT.